A single sample gave rise to the 22 T cell receptor beta chains below, sequenced in a study of shared clonotypes between healthy human individuals. The naive CD8 subset, CD45RO-negative cells positively selected for CCR7, excluded terminally differentiated effector memory CD45RA+ cells. Sequencing was performed with immunoSEQ multiplex PCR; in TCRdb, only in-frame clones are kept and a portion is missing. The sample contains roughly 2.1 million clones, around 93% of which appear only once. Sequencing was performed on naive CD8+ T cells from PBMCs. The receptors were gathered from a man in his late teens or twenties in good health. Some clones in this sample may be carry-over from other donors' samples.

CDR3 in DNA: TGTGCCAGCAGCATCCCCAGAACCGGGACTAGCGGTTCCACCTACGAGCAGTACTTC. The encoded protein is CASSIPRTGTSGSTYEQYF. The genes are TRBV7-9 and TRBJ2-7; 11 bases fit TRBD2. Per germline, CDR1 SEHNR and CDR2 FQNEAQ (reference sequence). Trimming removed 5 bases from V and 2 bases from J; junction bases left unmatched: 17. The CDR3 runs 19 residues.

Notes on this clone: Distinct nucleotide sequences in the sample also encode this CDR3. V gene TRBV7-6 combines with J gene TRBJ2-1; TRBD2 agrees at 9 bases. Trimming at V came to 1 base and at J to 5 bases, leaving 3 bases not matched to a gene. The CDR3 consists of 15 residues. The germline CDR1 and CDR2 sequences are SGHVS and FNYEAQ. Written as DNA, the CDR3 is TGTGCCAGCAGCTTAGGGCTAGCGGGGAACAATGAGCAGTTCTTC. As protein: CASSLGLAGNNEQFF.

This chain uses TRBV28 with TRBJ1-1, with 9 bases identical to TRBD1. V dropped 3 bases and J dropped 11; count of bases not matched to a gene: 13. Looked up from germline, CDR1 is MDHEN and CDR2 is SYDVKM. The length of the CDR3 is 15 residues. CDR3 nucleotide sequence: TGTGCCAGCAGTTTGTCCCTTCCGGGACAGGGCGAGGCTTTCTTT. Its translation is CASSLSLPGQGEAFF.

This sequence joins TRBV28 and TRBJ2-5, with 7 bases lining up with TRBD2. There are 16 residues in the CDR3. From germline, CDR1 is MDHEN and CDR2 SYDVKM. V lost 1 base and J lost 1; bases outside the gene matches: 6. The CDR3 DNA reads as TGTGCCAGCAGTTTATTAGCGGGTGGGGGCCAAGAGACCCAGTACTTC. Its translation: CASSLLAGGGQETQYF.

The gene calls are TRBV29-1 and TRBJ2-5; 12 bases match TRBD2. CDR1 is SQVTM, CDR2 ANQGSEA, per germline. The junction had 9 bases not matched to a gene; V was cut back by 0 bases and J by 7 bases. This CDR3 is built from 16 residues. CDR3 in amino acids: CSVEDQGTSGLSTQYF. The CDR3 DNA sequence: TGCAGCGTTGAAGATCAAGGGACTAGCGGGCTGTCGACCCAGTACTTC. Filled out from reference TRBV29-1 and TRBJ2-5, the complete variable domain reads SAVISQKPSRDICQRGTSLTIQCQVDSQVTMMFWYRQQPGQSLTLIATANQGSEATYESGFVIDKFPISRPNLTFSTLTVSNMSPEDSSIYLCSVEDQGTSGLSTQYFGPGTRLLVL.

The V and J genes are TRBV28 and TRBJ1-2, with D perhaps matching TRBD1 (6 bases). The CDR3 extends over 14 amino acids. Germline values: CDR1 MDHEN, CDR2 SYDVKM. V shed 7 bases and J shed 12 bases, with 24 bases lying between them. The CDR3, as DNA: TGTGCCAGCACTCCCCGGGGACACCTAGCCGGTGACACCTTC. It translates to CASTPRGHLAGDTF.

The V gene is TRBV7-2, the J gene TRBJ1-3, with TRBD1 as a possible D gene (5 bases). Trimming removed 4 bases at V and 4 bases at J, with 11 bases between. Per the germline V gene, CDR1 is SGHTA and CDR2 is FQGNSA. The CDR3 has 14 residues. The CDR3 DNA follows: TGTGCCAGCAGCTCGAGGGGCCGAGGAAACACCATATATTTT. Encoded protein: CASSSRGRGNTIYF. Variable domain in full (rest from reference TRBV7-2 and TRBJ1-3): GAGVSQSPSNKVTEKGKDVELRCDPISGHTALYWYRQSLGQGLEFLIYFQGNSAPDKSGLPSDRFSAERTGGSVSTLTIQRTQQEDSAVYLCASSSRGRGNTIYFGEGSWLTVV.

V gene TRBV11-2 combines with J gene TRBJ1-1; D unclear. With 0 bases removed from V and 3 bases from J, the gap between germline ends came to 5 bases. Germline assignment: CDR1 SGHAT and CDR2 FQNNGV. There are 13 residues in the CDR3. The CDR3 protein is CASSLERDTEAFF. Here the CDR3 DNA reads TGTGCCAGCAGCTTAGAGAGGGACACTGAAGCTTTCTTT.

The CDR3 here is CASNPLVAGEQFF. The CDR3 DNA sequence: TGTGCCAGCAACCCCTTGGTGGCGGGTGAGCAGTTCTTC. This chain connects TRBV7-6 to TRBJ2-1; D might be TRBD2 (5 bases). Germline V lookup: CDR1 SGHVS, CDR2 FNYEAQ. The CDR3 is 13 residues long. Trimming left V 7 bases short and J 9 bases short, with 16 bases between.

DNA of the CDR3: TGTGCCAGCAGCGGACTCTGGGGAAACGAGCAGTACTTC. Translation gives CASSGLWGNEQYF. This chain links TRBV28 with TRBJ2-7, with D possibly matching TRBD2 (5 bases). This CDR3 region has 13 residues. CDR1 is MDHEN, CDR2 SYDVKM, per germline. V was trimmed by 6 bases and J by 5 bases, leaving 14 bases between them.

The genes are TRBV6-5 and TRBJ2-2, with a tentative D call TRBD2 (5 bases). The V end was cut by 0 bases, the J end by 4 bases, with 12 bases between. The germline V gene encodes CDR1 MNHEY and CDR2 SVGAGI. The CDR3 covers 16 residues. CDR3 DNA sequence: TGTGCCAGCAGTTACTCGAGCGGAGAAACCACCGGGGAGCTGTTTTTT. Its translation is CASSYSSGETTGELFF.

The chain is built from TRBV11-2 and TRBJ1-1, with 9 bases aligning to TRBD1. The CDR3 has 16 residues. In germline, CDR1 is SGHAT, CDR2 FQNNGV. With V trimmed by 3 bases and J by 4 bases, 9 bases remained unmatched. CDR3 in DNA: TGTGCCAGCAGCTTTGTGTTGGGGACAGGGCTCACTGAAGCTTTCTTT. Translation: CASSFVLGTGLTEAFF.

The V call is TRBV4-3, the J call TRBJ2-1; TRBD2 agrees at 12 bases. Trimming removed 5 bases from V and 9 bases from J; junction bases left unmatched: 8. The CDR3 is 15 residues long. In germline, CDR1 is LGHNA, CDR2 YSLEER. CDR3 in amino acids: CASSALAGGLGEQFF. DNA for the CDR3: TGCGCCAGCAGCGCTCTAGCGGGAGGGCTCGGTGAGCAGTTCTTC.

The chain couples TRBV9 to TRBJ2-7; TRBD2 aligns across 16 bases. Germline CDR1 SGDLS, CDR2 YYNGEE. The J segment lost 4 bases and the V segment lost 4 bases, leaving 5 bases of the junction unmatched. The CDR3 contains 16 residues. The CDR3 here is CASSPGLAGGRYEQYF. DNA of the CDR3: TGTGCCAGCAGCCCGGGACTAGCGGGAGGGAGGTACGAGCAGTACTTC.

As concerns this clone: Other DNA sequences in the same sample also yield this CDR3. The rearrangement joins TRBV7-2 to TRBJ2-3; no clear D gene. The V end lost 5 bases, the J end lost 4 bases, and 7 bases lay between the germline ends. Germline CDR1 and CDR2: SGHTA and FQGNSA. The CDR3 is made up of 12 amino acids. The CDR3 sequence: CASSPRSDTQYF. In DNA form, the CDR3 reads TGTGCCAGCAGCCCCCGTTCAGATACGCAGTATTTT.

On this clone itself: The sample has other DNA sequences that encode this CDR3 too. The rearrangement links TRBV9 to TRBJ2-7; 8 nucleotides line up with TRBD2. The CDR3 loop spans 14 amino acids. The ends lost 4 bases at V and 0 bases at J; junction bases unmatched: 3. The germline V gene encodes CDR1 SGDLS and CDR2 YYNGEE. The CDR3 loop reads CASSSSGSSYEQYF. For the CDR3, the DNA is TGTGCCAGCAGCTCCAGCGGGAGCTCCTACGAGCAGTACTTC.

The CDR3 sequence is CASRDNQGQGFTDTQYF. CDR3 DNA: TGTGCCAGCAGGGACAACCAGGGACAGGGCTTCACAGATACGCAGTATTTT. The chain carries TRBV28 and TRBJ2-3; 9 bases agree with TRBD1. In germline, CDR1 is MDHEN, CDR2 SYDVKM. Trimming cost V 6 bases and J 2 bases; bases outside gene matches: 12. This CDR3 has 17 residues. The full variable domain, in which reference TRBV28 and TRBJ2-3 provide the parts outside the CDR3, is DVKVTQSSRYLVKRTGEKVFLECVQDMDHENMFWYRQDPGLGLRLIYFSYDVKMKEKGDIPEGYSVSREKKERFSLILESASTNQTSMYLCASRDNQGQGFTDTQYFGPGTRLTVL.

The chain links TRBV7-9 to TRBJ1-4; D might be TRBD1 (5 bases). The V gene lost 4 bases and the J gene lost 6 bases, with 12 bases spanning the gap. Germline-derived CDR1 and CDR2 are SEHNR and FQNEAQ (reference sequence). The CDR3 spans 14 residues. Written as DNA, the CDR3 is TGTGCCAGCAGCTCTTCCTGGGGGGATGAAAAACTGTTTTTT. It yields the protein CASSSSWGDEKLFF. The full variable domain, in which reference TRBV7-9 and TRBJ1-4 provide the parts outside the CDR3, is DTGVSQNPRHKITKRGQNVTFRCDPISEHNRLYWYRQTLGQGPEFLTYFQNEAQLEKSRLLSDRFSAERPKGSFSTLEIQRTEQGDSAMYLCASSSSWGDEKLFFGSGTQLSVL.

The chain carries TRBV11-2 and TRBJ2-7; TRBD2 matches 10 bases. In germline, CDR1 is SGHAT, CDR2 FQNNGV. This CDR3 spans 16 amino acids. V dropped 5 bases and J dropped 2; count of bases not matched to a gene: 9. As DNA, the CDR3 is TGTGCCAGCAGCACCAGAGCGGGAGGGGTTCCCTACGAGCAGTACTTC. Translation: CASSTRAGGVPYEQYF. Full variable domain (missing parts from reference TRBV11-2 and TRBJ2-7): EAGVAQSPRYKIIEKRQSVAFWCNPISGHATLYWYQQILGQGPKLLIQFQNNGVVDDSQLPKDRFSAERLKGVDSTLKIQPAKLEDSAVYLCASSTRAGGVPYEQYFGPGTRLTVT.

This clone was counted a single time. This chain links TRBV5-6 with TRBJ2-7, with D possibly being TRBD2 (6 bases). The CDR3 sequence is 15 residues long. Trimming stripped 0 bases from V and 2 bases from J, with 12 bases between. Per the germline V gene, CDR1 is SGHDT and CDR2 is YYEEEE. CDR3 sequence (DNA): TGTGCCAGCAGCTTGGGCGGGACGGCAGCCTACGAGCAGTACTTC. Translated, it gives CASSLGGTAAYEQYF.

The chain uses TRBV19 and TRBJ2-2, with D unresolved. Germline CDR1 is LNHDA and CDR2 is SQIVND (reference sequence). This CDR3 is built from 17 residues. The V end was cut by 4 bases, the J end by 5 bases, with 20 bases between. CDR3 DNA sequence: TGTGCCAGTAGTACCGATCGGGTCAAGCTGGGGACCGGGGAGCTGTTTTTT. As protein: CASSTDRVKLGTGELFF.

The chain links TRBV7-9 to TRBJ2-1, with 11 nucleotides matching TRBD2. V was clipped by 2 bases and J by 5 bases; unmatched bases: 5. Germline lookup yields CDR1 SEHNR and CDR2 FQNEAQ (reference sequence). This CDR3 spans 16 amino acids. The CDR3 here is CASSLSPGLADNEQFF. The CDR3 DNA sequence: TGTGCCAGCAGCTTATCCCCGGGACTAGCGGACAATGAGCAGTTCTTC.